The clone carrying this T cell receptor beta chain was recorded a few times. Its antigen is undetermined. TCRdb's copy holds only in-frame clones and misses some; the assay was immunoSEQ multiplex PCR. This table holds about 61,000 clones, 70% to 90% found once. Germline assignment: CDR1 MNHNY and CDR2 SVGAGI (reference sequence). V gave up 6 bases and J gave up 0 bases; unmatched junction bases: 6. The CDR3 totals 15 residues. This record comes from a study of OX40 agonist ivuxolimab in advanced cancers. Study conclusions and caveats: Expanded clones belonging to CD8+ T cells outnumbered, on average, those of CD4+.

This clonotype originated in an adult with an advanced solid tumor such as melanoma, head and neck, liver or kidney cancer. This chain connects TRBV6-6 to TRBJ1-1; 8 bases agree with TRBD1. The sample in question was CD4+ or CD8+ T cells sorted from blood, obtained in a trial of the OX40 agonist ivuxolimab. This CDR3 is CASRQGASMNTEAFF. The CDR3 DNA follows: TGTGCCAGCAGGCAGGGGGCCTCGATGAACACTGAAGCTTTCTTT.